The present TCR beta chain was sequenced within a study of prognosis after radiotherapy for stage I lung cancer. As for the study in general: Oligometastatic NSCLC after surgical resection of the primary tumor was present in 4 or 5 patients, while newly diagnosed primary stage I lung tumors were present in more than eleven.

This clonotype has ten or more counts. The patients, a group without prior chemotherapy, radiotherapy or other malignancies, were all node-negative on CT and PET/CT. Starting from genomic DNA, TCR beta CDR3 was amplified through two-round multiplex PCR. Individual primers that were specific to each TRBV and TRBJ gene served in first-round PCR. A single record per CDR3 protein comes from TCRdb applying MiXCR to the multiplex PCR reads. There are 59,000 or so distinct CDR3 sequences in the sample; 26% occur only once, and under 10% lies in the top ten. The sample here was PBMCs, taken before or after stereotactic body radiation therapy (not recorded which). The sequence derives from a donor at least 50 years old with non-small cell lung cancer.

CDR3 amino acids: CASSLEVGVEGYTF. Here the CDR3 DNA reads TGTGCCAGCAGCCTAGAGGTTGGGGTGGAGGGCTACACCTTC. The chain uses TRBV2 and TRBJ1-2; D not resolved. The ends were cut back, 6 bases at V and 8 bases at J, with 19 bases in the middle. The CDR3 totals 14 residues. Germline V gives CDR1 SNHLY, CDR2 FYNNEI. The full variable domain, completed using reference TRBV2 and TRBJ1-2, is EPEVTQTPSHQVTQMGQEVILRCVPISNHLYFYWYRQILGQKVEFLVSFYNNEISEKSEIFDDQFSVERPDGSNFTLKIRSTKLEDSAMYFCASSLEVGVEGYTFGSGTRLTVV.